Listed below are T cell receptor beta chains from one sample, sequenced in a study of Graves' ophthalmopathy and Graves' hyperthyroidism. Using its own MiXCR run on the multiplex PCR reads, TCRdb lists one record per CDR3 protein. The sample has 45,000 to 60,000 distinct CDR3 sequences, approximately 50% seen once. The material sequenced was peripheral blood. The receptors derive from an adult woman with Graves' ophthalmopathy. The CDR3 runs from the conserved cysteine through the conserved F or W. Fields, in order: clone size, J gene, D gene, V gene, CDR3 DNA, CDR3 protein. D genes are given only for firm matches. Clone size, where shown, is once, few, many, or a class for clones that have expanded.

>NA|TRBJ2-3|NA|TRBV20-1
TGCAGTGCTAGTTGGGGATTCAATACGCAGTATTTT
CSASWGFNTQYF
>many|TRBJ2-2|TRBD2|TRBV20-1
TGCAGTGCCTTGGCGGGAGAGAACACCGGGGAGCTGTTTTTT
CSALAGENTGELFF
>many|TRBJ2-3|NA|TRBV6-5
TGTGCCAGCACCACTACGAGGGGGGCGGGAGCCACAGATACGCAGTATTTT
CASTTTRGAGATDTQYF
>once|TRBJ1-4|TRBD1|TRBV12-3/TRBV12-4
TGTGCCAGCAGGCGTAACAGGGGAGAAAAACTGTTTTTT
CASRRNRGEKLFF
>NA|TRBJ1-4|NA|TRBV7-6
TGTGCCAGCAGCTTAGTTTCGGGGACAAAGAATGAAAAACTGTTTTTT
CASSLVSGTKNEKLFF
>once|TRBJ2-6|TRBD1|TRBV7-3
TGTGCCAGCAGCCGACAGGGGGGCGTCCTGACTTTC
CASSRQGGVLTF
>many|TRBJ2-3|TRBD2|TRBV6-6
TGTGCCAGCACCCAGGCGGGGGAGTATGCGCAGTATTTT
CASTQAGEYAQYF
>NA|TRBJ1-5|TRBD1|TRBV14
TGTGCCAGCAGCCAGACGACAGGGGGCGAGAAGTTATATAGCAATCAGCCCCAGCATTTT
CASSQTTGGEKLYSNQPQHF
>NA|TRBJ2-5|NA|TRBV11-2
TGTGCCAGCAGCTTAGATCGAGAGTCCCAGTACTTC
CASSLDRESQYF
>NA|TRBJ1-2|NA|TRBV20-1
TGCAGTGCTTGGGCCAACCCGGATGGCTACACCTTC
CSAWANPDGYTF
>NA|TRBJ1-6|NA|TRBV18
TGTGCCAGCTCACCACCGGGCAAGGGAAATAATTCACCCCTCCACTTT
CASSPPGKGNNSPLHF
>many|TRBJ2-1|TRBD2|TRBV7-2
TGTGCCAGCACCTTCGGGAGGCTAGCCGGCAATGAGCAGTTCTTC
CASTFGRLAGNEQFF
>medium-sized|TRBJ1-1|NA|TRBV7-8
TGTGCCAGCAGCTCTTACAGGCAGGGTGTCACTGAAGCTTTCTTT
CASSSYRQGVTEAFF
>many|TRBJ2-7|NA|TRBV5-1
TGCGCCAGCAGCGAGGGGGGGGCGCTCAACGAGCAGTACTTC
CASSEGGALNEQYF
>many|TRBJ2-3|TRBD2|TRBV6-4
TGTGCCAGCAGTCCCGAGGGACTAGAATCCCATACGCAGTATTTT
CASSPEGLESHTQYF
>NA|TRBJ2-6|NA|TRBV6-6
TGTGCCAGCACCCAGGCTGGGGCCAACGTCCTGACTTTC
CASTQAGANVLTF